Described below is a single TCR beta chain sequence and its context. The antigen remains unidentified. Unmatched junction bases numbered 9, after V lost 1 base and J lost 2 bases. The germline gives CDR1 SGHRS, CDR2 YFSETQ. This CDR3 is 17 amino acids long. This sample was included in a study of shared clonotypes between healthy human individuals. The wider study: Donors, aged 18 to 49, were two women and a few men.

Study results and limitations: Clonotype sharing among donors likely depends on sequencing depth.

Methods used by the authors: ImmunoSEQ supplied junction-only sequences lacking quality scores, so filtering was different. The protocol was immunoSEQ multiplex PCR, while the TCRdb copy is restricted to in-frame clones and leaves out a portion. V, J and clone size derive from that table, while D and trimming were established from the DNA sequence. The sample records about 2.3 million clones, more than 85% being singletons. The rearrangement links TRBV5-1 to TRBJ2-3; 8 bases agree with TRBD2. The clonotype comes from a man aged 18 to 29 in good health. Some clones in this sample may be carry-over from other donors' samples. Sequencing was performed on naive CD4+ T cells from PBMCs. The subset: CD45RA+ positively selected. The CDR3: CASSLSGLAGLTDTQYF. CDR3 sequence (DNA): TGCGCCAGCAGCTTGTCCGGCCTAGCGGGTCTCACAGATACGCAGTATTTT.